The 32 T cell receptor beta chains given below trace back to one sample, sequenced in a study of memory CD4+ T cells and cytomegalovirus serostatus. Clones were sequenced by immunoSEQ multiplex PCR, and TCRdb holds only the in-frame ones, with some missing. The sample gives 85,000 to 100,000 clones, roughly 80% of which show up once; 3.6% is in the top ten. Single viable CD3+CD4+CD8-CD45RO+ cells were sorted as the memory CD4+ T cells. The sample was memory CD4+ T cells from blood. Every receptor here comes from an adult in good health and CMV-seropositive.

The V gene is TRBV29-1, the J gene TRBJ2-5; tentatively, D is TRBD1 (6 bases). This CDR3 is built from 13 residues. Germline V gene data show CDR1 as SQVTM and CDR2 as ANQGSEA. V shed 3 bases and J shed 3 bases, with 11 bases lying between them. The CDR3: CSVDGAGEETQYF. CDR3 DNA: TGCAGCGTTGACGGGGCAGGGGAAGAGACCCAGTACTTC.

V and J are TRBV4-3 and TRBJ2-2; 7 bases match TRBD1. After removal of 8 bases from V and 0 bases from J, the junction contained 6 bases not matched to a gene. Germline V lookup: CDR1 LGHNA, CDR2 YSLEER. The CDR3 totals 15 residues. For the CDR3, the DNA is TGCGCCAGCGGAACAGGGGTTTCGAACACCGGGGAGCTGTTTTTT. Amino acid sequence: CASGTGVSNTGELFF.

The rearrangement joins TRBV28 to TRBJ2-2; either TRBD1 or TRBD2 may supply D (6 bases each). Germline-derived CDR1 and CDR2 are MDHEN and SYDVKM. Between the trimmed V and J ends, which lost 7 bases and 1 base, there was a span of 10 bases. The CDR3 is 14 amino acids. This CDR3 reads CASIRGLNTGELFF. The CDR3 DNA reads TGTGCCAGCATACGGGGGCTGAACACCGGGGAGCTGTTTTTT.

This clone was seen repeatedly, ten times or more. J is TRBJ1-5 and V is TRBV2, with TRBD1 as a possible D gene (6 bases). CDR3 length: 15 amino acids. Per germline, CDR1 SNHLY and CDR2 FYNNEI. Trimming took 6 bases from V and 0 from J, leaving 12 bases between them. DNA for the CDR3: TGTGCCAGCAGGGCCGGGACAACTAGCAATCAGCCCCAGCATTTT. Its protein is CASRAGTTSNQPQHF.

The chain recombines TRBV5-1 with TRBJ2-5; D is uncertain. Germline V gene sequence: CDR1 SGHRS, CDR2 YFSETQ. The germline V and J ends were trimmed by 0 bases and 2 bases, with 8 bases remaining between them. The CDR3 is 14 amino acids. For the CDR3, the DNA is TGCGCCAGCAGCTTGGAGGCCAGTCAAGAGACCCAGTACTTC. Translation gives CASSLEASQETQYF.

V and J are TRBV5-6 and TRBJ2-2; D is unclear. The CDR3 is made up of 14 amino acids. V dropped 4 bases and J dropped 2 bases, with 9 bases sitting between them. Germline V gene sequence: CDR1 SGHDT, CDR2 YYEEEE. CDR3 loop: CASSRDLNTGELFF. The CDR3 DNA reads TGTGCCAGCAGCCGAGATCTAAACACCGGGGAGCTGTTTTTT.

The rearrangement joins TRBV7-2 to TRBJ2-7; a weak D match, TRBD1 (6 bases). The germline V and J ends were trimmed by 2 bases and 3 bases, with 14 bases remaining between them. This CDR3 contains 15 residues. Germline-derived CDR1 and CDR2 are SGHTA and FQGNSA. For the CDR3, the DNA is TGTGCCAGCAGCTTAACCAGGACAGAGAACTACGAGCAGTACTTC. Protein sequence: CASSLTRTENYEQYF.

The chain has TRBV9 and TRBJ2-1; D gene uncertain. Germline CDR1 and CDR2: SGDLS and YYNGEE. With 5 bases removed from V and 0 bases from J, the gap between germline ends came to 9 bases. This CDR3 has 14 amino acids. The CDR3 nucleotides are TGTGCCAGCAGACCTCTGAGCTCCTACAATGAGCAGTTCTTC. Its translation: CASRPLSSYNEQFF.

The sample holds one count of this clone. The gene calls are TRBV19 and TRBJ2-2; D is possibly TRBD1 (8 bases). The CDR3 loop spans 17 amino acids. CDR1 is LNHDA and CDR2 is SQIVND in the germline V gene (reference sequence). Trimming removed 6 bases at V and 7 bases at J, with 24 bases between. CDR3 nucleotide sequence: TGTGCCAGTAGGACCCCCCCCGACAGGGGAGGGGGCGGGGAGCTGTTTTTT. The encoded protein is CASRTPPDRGGGGELFF.

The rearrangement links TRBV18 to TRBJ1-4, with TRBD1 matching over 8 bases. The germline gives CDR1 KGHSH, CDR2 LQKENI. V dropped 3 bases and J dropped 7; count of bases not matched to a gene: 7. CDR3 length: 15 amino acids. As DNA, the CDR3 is TGTGCCAGCTCACCCCCGACAGGGGTTACTGAAAAACTGTTTTTT. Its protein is CASSPPTGVTEKLFF.

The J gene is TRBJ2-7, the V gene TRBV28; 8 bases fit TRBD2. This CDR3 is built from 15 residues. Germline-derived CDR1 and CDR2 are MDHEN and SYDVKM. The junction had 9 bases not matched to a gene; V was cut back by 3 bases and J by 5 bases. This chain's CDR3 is CASSLGLVAYNEQYF. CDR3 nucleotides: TGTGCCAGCAGTTTGGGACTAGTTGCTTACAACGAGCAGTACTTC.

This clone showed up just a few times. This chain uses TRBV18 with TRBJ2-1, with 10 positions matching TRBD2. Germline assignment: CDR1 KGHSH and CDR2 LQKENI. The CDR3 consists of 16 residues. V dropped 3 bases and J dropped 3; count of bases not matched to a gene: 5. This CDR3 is CASSPPGLAIYNEQFF. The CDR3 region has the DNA TGTGCCAGCTCACCGCCGGGACTAGCGATCTACAATGAGCAGTTCTTC.

Here the CDR3 reads CASSYILPAGSYEQYF. CDR3 DNA: TGTGCCAGCAGCTACATCCTTCCAGCCGGATCCTACGAGCAGTACTTC. The rearrangement uses TRBV5-6 and TRBJ2-7; the D is unclear. The CDR3 runs 16 residues. Between the trimmed V and J ends, which lost 3 bases and 1 base, there was a span of 17 bases. Germline V lookup: CDR1 SGHDT, CDR2 YYEEEE. Full variable domain (missing parts from reference TRBV5-6 and TRBJ2-7): DAGVTQSPTHLIKTRGQQVTLRCSPKSGHDTVSWYQQALGQGPQFIFQYYEEEERQRGNFPDRFSGHQFPNYSSELNVNALLLGDSALYLCASSYILPAGSYEQYFGPGTRLTVT.

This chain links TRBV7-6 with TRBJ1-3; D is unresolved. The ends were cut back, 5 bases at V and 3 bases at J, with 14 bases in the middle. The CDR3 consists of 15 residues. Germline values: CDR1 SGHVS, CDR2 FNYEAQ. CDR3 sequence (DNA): TGTGCCAGCAGCCCCTCGGGAGGGAATGGAAACACCATATATTTT. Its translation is CASSPSGGNGNTIYF.

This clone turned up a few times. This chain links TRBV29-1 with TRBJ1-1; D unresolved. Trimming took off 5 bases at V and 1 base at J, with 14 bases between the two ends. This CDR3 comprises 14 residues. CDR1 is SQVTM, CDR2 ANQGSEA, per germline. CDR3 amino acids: CSVWARTPNTEAFF. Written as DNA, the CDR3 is TGCAGCGTTTGGGCTAGGACTCCGAACACTGAAGCTTTCTTT.

In DNA, the CDR3 is TGTGCCAGCAGCTTAAATTCTCGGGGGCACACCGGGGAGCTGTTTTTT. Protein product: CASSLNSRGHTGELFF. This rearrangement joins TRBV7-3 to TRBJ2-2; D possibly uses TRBD1 or TRBD2 (6 bases each). The germline CDR1 and CDR2 sequences are SGHTA and FQGTGA. Trimming stripped 1 base from V and 3 bases from J, with 12 bases between. This CDR3 has 16 amino acids.

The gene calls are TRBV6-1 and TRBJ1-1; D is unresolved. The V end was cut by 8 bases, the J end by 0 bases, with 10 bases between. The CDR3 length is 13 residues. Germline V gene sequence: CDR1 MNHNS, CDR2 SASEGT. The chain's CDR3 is CASGRSMNTEAFF. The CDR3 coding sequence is TGTGCCAGCGGACGGAGCATGAACACTGAAGCTTTCTTT.

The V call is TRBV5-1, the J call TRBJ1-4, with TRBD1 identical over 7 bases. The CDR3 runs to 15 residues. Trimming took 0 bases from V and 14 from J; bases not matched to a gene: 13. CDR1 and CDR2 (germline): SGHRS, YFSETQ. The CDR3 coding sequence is TGCGCCAGCAGCTTGGACAGGGGCCTTAGTGGTAAGCTGTTTTTT. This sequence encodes CASSLDRGLSGKLFF.

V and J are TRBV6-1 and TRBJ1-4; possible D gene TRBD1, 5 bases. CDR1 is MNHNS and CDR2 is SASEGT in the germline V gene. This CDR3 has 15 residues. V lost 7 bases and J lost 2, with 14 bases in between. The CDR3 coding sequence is TGTGCCAGCAAGCGGGGGGGGACGACTAATGAAAAACTGTTTTTT. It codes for CASKRGGTTNEKLFF.

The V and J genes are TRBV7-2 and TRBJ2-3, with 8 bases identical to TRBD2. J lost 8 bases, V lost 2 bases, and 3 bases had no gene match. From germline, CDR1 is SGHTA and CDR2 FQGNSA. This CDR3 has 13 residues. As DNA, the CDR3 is TGTGCCAGCAGCTTACTGCGGGAGGTTACGCAGTATTTT. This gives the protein CASSLLREVTQYF.

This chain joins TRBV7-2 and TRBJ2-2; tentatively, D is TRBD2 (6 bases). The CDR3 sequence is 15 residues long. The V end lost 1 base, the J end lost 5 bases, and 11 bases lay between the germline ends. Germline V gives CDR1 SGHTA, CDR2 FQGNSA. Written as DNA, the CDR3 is TGTGCCAGCAGCTTAGTGACTAGTAGGACCGGGGAGCTGTTTTTT. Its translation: CASSLVTSRTGELFF.

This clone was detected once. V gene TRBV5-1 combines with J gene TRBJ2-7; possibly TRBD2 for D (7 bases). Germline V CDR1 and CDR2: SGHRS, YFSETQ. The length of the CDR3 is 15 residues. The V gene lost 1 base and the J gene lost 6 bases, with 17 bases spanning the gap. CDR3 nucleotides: TGCGCCAGCAGCTTGTTAGGGGGAGGGGATGGCGAGCAGTACTTC. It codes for CASSLLGGGDGEQYF. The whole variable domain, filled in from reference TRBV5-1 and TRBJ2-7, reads KAGVTQTPRYLIKTRGQQVTLSCSPISGHRSVSWYQQTPGQGLQFLFEYFSETQRNKGNFPGRFSGRQFSNSRSEMNVSTLELGDSALYLCASSLLGGGDGEQYFGPGTRLTVT.

The CDR3 DNA is TGCGCCAGCAGCCAAGCAATGCTAGCGGGAGCTTCCAATGAGCAGTTCTTC. It translates to CASSQAMLAGASNEQFF. The gene calls are TRBV4-1 and TRBJ2-1; 10 bases agree with TRBD2. The CDR3 runs to 17 residues. The germline CDR1 and CDR2 sequences are MGHRA and YSYEKL. Germline trimming cut 1 base from V and 6 bases from J; bases unmatched to any gene: 9.

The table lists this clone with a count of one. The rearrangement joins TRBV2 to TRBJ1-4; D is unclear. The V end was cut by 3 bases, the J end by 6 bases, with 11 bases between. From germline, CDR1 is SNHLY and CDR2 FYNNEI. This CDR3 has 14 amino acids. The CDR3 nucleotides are TGTGCCAGCAGTGATTCGGACGGCTATGAAAAACTGTTTTTT. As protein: CASSDSDGYEKLFF.

CDR3 sequence (DNA): TGCGCCAGCGGATTGCTCGGGGGCGGGGCCAAAAACATTCAGTACTTC. Translated: CASGLLGGGAKNIQYF. The chain combines TRBV5-1 with TRBJ2-4, with D perhaps being TRBD1 or TRBD2 (6 bases each). Trimming removed 7 bases at V and 1 base at J, with 18 bases between. Germline CDR1 and CDR2: SGHRS and YFSETQ. The CDR3 covers 16 residues.

Here the CDR3 reads CASSSGTSGRVSSYNEQFF. The CDR3 nucleotides read TGCGCCAGCAGCTCCGGGACTAGCGGGAGGGTAAGCTCCTACAATGAGCAGTTCTTC. The chain couples TRBV5-1 to TRBJ2-1; TRBD2 matches at 16 bases. The trim removed 3 bases at V and 0 bases at J, leaving 6 bases unmatched. Germline values: CDR1 SGHRS, CDR2 YFSETQ. The CDR3 spans 19 residues.

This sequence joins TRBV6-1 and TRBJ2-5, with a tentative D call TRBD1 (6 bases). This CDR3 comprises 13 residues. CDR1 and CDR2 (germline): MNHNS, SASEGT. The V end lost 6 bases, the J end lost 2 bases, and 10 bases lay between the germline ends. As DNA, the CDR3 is TGTGCCAGCAGGAGGACAGCGCAAGAGACCCAGTACTTC. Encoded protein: CASRRTAQETQYF.

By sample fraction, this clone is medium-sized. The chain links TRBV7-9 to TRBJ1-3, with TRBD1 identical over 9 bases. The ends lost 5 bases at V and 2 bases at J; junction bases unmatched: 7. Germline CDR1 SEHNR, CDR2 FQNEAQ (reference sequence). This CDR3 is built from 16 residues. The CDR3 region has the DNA TGTGCCAGCAGCCCCAAGGACAGGGGTGCTGGAAACACCATATATTTT. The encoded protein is CASSPKDRGAGNTIYF.

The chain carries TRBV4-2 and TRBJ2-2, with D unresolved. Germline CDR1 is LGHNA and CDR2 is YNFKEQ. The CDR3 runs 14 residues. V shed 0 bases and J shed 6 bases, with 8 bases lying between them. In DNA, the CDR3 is TGTGCCAGCAGCCAAGAGCAAGGGCCCGGGGAGCTGTTTTTT. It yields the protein CASSQEQGPGELFF.

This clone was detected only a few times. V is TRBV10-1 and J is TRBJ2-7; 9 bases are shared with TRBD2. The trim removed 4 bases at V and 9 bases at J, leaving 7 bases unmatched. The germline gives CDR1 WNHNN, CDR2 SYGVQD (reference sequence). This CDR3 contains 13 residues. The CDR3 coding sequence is TGCGCCAGCAGTGCCGGGACTAGCTCAGGGCAGTACTTC. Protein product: CASSAGTSSGQYF.

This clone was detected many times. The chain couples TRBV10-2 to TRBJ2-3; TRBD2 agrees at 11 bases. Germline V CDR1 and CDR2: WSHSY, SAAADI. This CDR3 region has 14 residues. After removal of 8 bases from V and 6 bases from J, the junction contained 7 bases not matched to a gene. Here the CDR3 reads CASRPGLAVDTQYF. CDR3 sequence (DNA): TGCGCCAGCCGCCCGGGACTAGCGGTGGATACGCAGTATTTT.

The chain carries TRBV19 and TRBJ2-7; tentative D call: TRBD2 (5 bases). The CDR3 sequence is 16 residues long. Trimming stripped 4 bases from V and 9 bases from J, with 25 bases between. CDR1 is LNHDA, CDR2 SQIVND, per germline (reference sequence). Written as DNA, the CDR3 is TGTGCCAGTAGTAGGGCTGAGGCGGCGTCGGGGTTTGTGCAGTACTTC. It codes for CASSRAEAASGFVQYF.